This T cell receptor beta chain was recorded in a study of read filtering for tumor transcriptome and immune sequencing. Trimming pared 5 bases from V and 8 bases from J, leaving 19 bases between. This CDR3 contains 15 residues. The V gene's germline CDR1 is MNHNS and CDR2 SASEGT. This library used roughly 0.4 ug RNA and molecular barcoded adaptors spanning alpha/delta and beta/gamma chains. TCRdb reprocessed the reads via MiXCR and lists one record per CDR3 protein. The sample gives about 90,000 distinct CDR3 sequences, roughly 12% of which show up once; just under 15% is in the top ten. This clonotype occurred many times.

The TCR comes from a donor over 35 with multiple myeloma. V usage is TRBV6-1 and J usage is TRBJ2-1, with D perhaps matching TRBD2 (6 bases). The specimen was a population of CD138-negative cells sorted from bone marrow. The CDR3 spells CASSYRSDYGDEQFF. The CDR3 DNA reads as TGTGCCAGCAGTTACCGCTCGGACTATGGGGATGAGCAGTTCTTC.